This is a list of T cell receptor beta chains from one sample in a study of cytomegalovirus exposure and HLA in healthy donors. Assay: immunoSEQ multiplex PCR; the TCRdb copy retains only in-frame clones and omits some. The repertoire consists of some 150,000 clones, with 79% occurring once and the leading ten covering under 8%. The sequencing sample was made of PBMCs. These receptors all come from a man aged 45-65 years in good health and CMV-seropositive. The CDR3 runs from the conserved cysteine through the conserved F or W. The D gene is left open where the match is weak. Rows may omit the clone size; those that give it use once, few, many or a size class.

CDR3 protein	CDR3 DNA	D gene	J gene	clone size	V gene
CASSPPSQFF	TGTGCCAGCAGCCCCCCTTCGCAGTTCTTC	-	TRBJ2-1	-	TRBV5-4
CASRLSGGGSYEQYF	TGTGCCAGCAGGCTATCGGGAGGCGGGTCCTACGAGCAGTACTTC	TRBD2	TRBJ2-7	-	TRBV5-6
CASSLTSGSLYEQYF	TGCGCCAGCAGCCTGACTAGCGGGAGTTTATACGAGCAGTACTTC	TRBD2	TRBJ2-7	-	TRBV4-1
CASSVRGASDTQYF	TGTGCCAGCAGCGTTAGGGGCGCTTCAGATACGCAGTATTTT	-	TRBJ2-3	-	TRBV9
CAISWDRGYEQYF	TGTGCCATCAGCTGGGACAGGGGCTACGAGCAGTACTTC	TRBD1	TRBJ2-7	-	TRBV10-3
CAISDPNGKEGNEKLFF	TGTGCCATCAGTGACCCGAACGGGAAGGAGGGGAATGAAAAACTGTTTTTT	-	TRBJ1-4	-	TRBV10-3
CAISLQGAGQPQHF	TGTGCCATCAGCTTGCAGGGGGCCGGTCAGCCCCAGCATTTT	TRBD1	TRBJ1-5	-	TRBV10-3
CSSSPSTGALSYEQYF	TGTTCCAGCAGCCCCTCGACAGGGGCCTTGTCCTACGAGCAGTACTTC	TRBD1	TRBJ2-7	-	TRBV7-9
CASSSLRLALSNEQFF	TGTGCCAGCAGCTCCTTAAGACTAGCGCTAAGCAATGAGCAGTTCTTC	TRBD2	TRBJ2-1	-	TRBV11-2
CASSVGGLAGGTPTDTQYF	TGTGCCAGCAGCGTAGGGGGACTAGCGGGAGGGACCCCCACAGATACGCAGTATTTT	TRBD2	TRBJ2-3	-	TRBV9
CASSVFGGGGYGYTF	TGTGCCAGCAGCGTATTTGGGGGAGGGGGCTATGGCTACACCTTC	-	TRBJ1-2	-	TRBV9
CASSLVIVGQGYGANVLTF	TGCGCCAGCAGCTTGGTAATTGTGGGACAGGGTTACGGGGCCAACGTCCTGACTTTC	TRBD1	TRBJ2-6	-	TRBV5-1
CASSVAGSTEAFF	TGTGCCAGCAGTGTGGCAGGAAGTACTGAAGCTTTCTTT	-	TRBJ1-1	-	TRBV2
CAWSVLLLAGSNEQFF	TGTGCCTGGAGTGTACTTCTACTAGCGGGATCGAATGAGCAGTTCTTC	TRBD2	TRBJ2-1	-	TRBV30
CAISESRESAFF	TGTGCCATCAGTGAGTCTAGGGAGAGCGCTTTCTTT	-	TRBJ1-1	-	TRBV10-3
CASSPGSGTVQETQYF	TGTGCCAGCAGCCCGGGGTCCGGGACAGTCCAAGAGACCCAGTACTTC	TRBD1	TRBJ2-5	-	TRBV7-9
CASLNRVPYEQYF	TGCGCCAGCCTTAACAGGGTGCCCTACGAGCAGTACTTC	-	TRBJ2-7	-	TRBV10-1
CASSEVSEGAYEQYF	TGTGCCAGCAGTGAAGTTTCGGAGGGGGCCTACGAGCAGTACTTC	-	TRBJ2-7	-	TRBV6-1
CSALRQETQYF	TGCAGTGCCCTACGTCAAGAGACCCAGTACTTC	-	TRBJ2-5	-	TRBV20-1
CASSPGLANTGELFF	TGTGCCAGCAGTCCGGGACTAGCGAACACCGGGGAGCTGTTTTTT	TRBD2	TRBJ2-2	-	TRBV28
CASSPWTGLEAFF	TGTGCCAGCAGCCCATGGACAGGCTTAGAAGCTTTCTTT	TRBD1	TRBJ1-1	-	TRBV5-6
CASSERGRHF	TGTGCCAGCAGTGAAAGGGGAAGGCACTTC	-	TRBJ2-7	-	TRBV6-8
CASSTGGWDTIYF	TGTGCCAGCAGCACAGGGGGCTGGGACACCATATATTTT	TRBD1	TRBJ1-3	-	TRBV28
CAVGTSEVRDTQYF	TGTGCCGTGGGGACTAGCGAGGTGAGGGATACGCAGTATTTT	TRBD2	TRBJ2-3	-	TRBV10-3
CASRLIGGVSPLHF	TGTGCCAGCAGACTCATCGGAGGGGTTTCACCCCTCCACTTT	-	TRBJ1-6	few	TRBV2
CASSFTFKDRDYEQYF	TGTGCCAGCAGCTTCACATTTAAGGACAGGGACTACGAGCAGTACTTC	TRBD1	TRBJ2-7	-	TRBV7-9
CAGRRVSGNTIYF	TGTGCCGGCAGGCGAGTCTCTGGAAACACCATATATTTT	-	TRBJ1-3	-	TRBV30
CASSFYYEQYF	TGTGCCAGCAGCTTCTACTACGAGCAGTACTTC	-	TRBJ2-7	-	TRBV7-8